This passage covers 15 T cell receptor beta chains from one sample sequenced in a study of Graves' ophthalmopathy and Graves' hyperthyroidism. Investigators amplified TCR beta CDR3 regions from RNA transcripts. First-round RT-PCR employed HTBI primers, with a second-round multiplex PCR after it. One entry per CDR3 protein, called by TCRdb with MiXCR from the multiplex PCR reads. The sample lists about 400,000 distinct CDR3 sequences, 15% to 20% seen once, with more than 1.5% in the top ten. The sample consisted of peripheral blood. These receptors were obtained from a woman under 30 with Graves' ophthalmopathy.

Many counts were recorded for this clonotype. The chain links TRBV20-1 to TRBJ2-7; D not resolved. V lost 1 base and J 4 bases, leaving 11 bases between the germline ends. Germline loops: CDR1 DFQATT, CDR2 SNEGSKA (reference sequence). This CDR3 contains 13 residues. CDR3 sequence (DNA): TGCAGTGCTAGAGGTGGGCACGATTACGAGCAGTACTTC. Protein product: CSARGGHDYEQYF.

This clonotype was counted a single time. The CDR3, as DNA: TGTGCCAGCAGTGAGTTAGCGCTCGAGCAGTACTTC. Amino acids: CASSELALEQYF. This chain uses TRBV2 with TRBJ2-7; TRBD2 is a possible D gene (5 bases). With 3 bases removed from V and 6 bases from J, the gap between germline ends came to 9 bases. The CDR3 is 12 amino acids. Looked up from germline, CDR1 is SNHLY and CDR2 is FYNNEI.

This clonotype was seen repeatedly, ten times or more. The chain carries TRBV6-2 or TRBV6-3 and TRBJ1-1; D is uncertain. Per the germline V gene, CDR1 is MNHEY and CDR2 is SVGEGT. This CDR3 is built from 12 residues. V shed 9 bases and J shed 5 bases, with 13 bases lying between them. CDR3 nucleotide sequence: TGTGCCAGTCAAGGTGGAGGGACTGAAGCTTTCTTT. Translated: CASQGGGTEAFF.

This chain links TRBV28 with TRBJ2-5; 7 bases match TRBD1. The CDR3 is 15 amino acids. Losses at the gene ends were 4 bases for V and 2 bases for J; bases not matched to a gene: 7. Per the germline V gene, CDR1 is MDHEN and CDR2 is SYDVKM. CDR3 in amino acids: CASSSDTGVQETQYF. Here the CDR3 DNA reads TGTGCCAGCAGTTCAGACACAGGGGTACAAGAGACCCAGTACTTC.

There are many counts of this clonotype. The V call is TRBV6-5, the J call TRBJ1-1; D gene ambiguous. The length of the CDR3 is 14 residues. The V gene lost 6 bases and the J gene lost 0 bases, with 11 bases spanning the gap. Germline V CDR1 and CDR2: MNHEY, SVGAGI. In nucleotides, the CDR3 is TGTGCCAGCAGCCTAAGACACGTGAACACTGAAGCTTTCTTT. This encodes CASSLRHVNTEAFF.

This clonotype showed up just once. V usage is TRBV2 and J usage is TRBJ2-6; D possibly corresponds to TRBD2 (5 bases). Germline V gene data show CDR1 as SNHLY and CDR2 as FYNNEI. Trimming shortened V by 8 bases and J by 4 bases, and 15 bases separated the two germline ends. CDR3 length equals 15 residues. The CDR3 DNA reads as TGTGCCAGCTCCCAGTGGCGGGTCGGGGCCAACGTCCTGACTTTC. Translation gives CASSQWRVGANVLTF.

This clonotype has at least ten counts. J is TRBJ2-7 and V is TRBV12-3 or TRBV12-4; 9 positions match TRBD1. After removal of 2 bases from V and 7 bases from J, the junction contained 9 bases not matched to a gene. The CDR3 sequence is 15 residues long. The CDR3 DNA reads TGTGCCAGCAGTTTAACGGGACAGGGTGTTGGTGAGCAGTACTTC. It codes for CASSLTGQGVGEQYF.

In this sample, this clonotype turned up many times. V is TRBV3-1 and J is TRBJ1-1; D might be TRBD1 (5 bases). The V gene lost 8 bases and the J gene lost 5 bases, with 18 bases spanning the gap. CDR1 is LGHDT and CDR2 is YNNKEL in the germline V gene (reference sequence). This CDR3 is 14 amino acids long. As DNA, the CDR3 is TGTGCCAGCCGGGACCGTCCGTCCCGGACTGAAGCTTTCTTT. It is translated as CASRDRPSRTEAFF.

This clonotype was seen at least ten times. The rearrangement joins TRBV28 to TRBJ1-1; possible D gene TRBD1, 5 bases. V was shortened by 1 base and J by 6 bases, with 12 bases between the two germline ends. This CDR3 contains 14 residues. Germline CDR1 and CDR2: MDHEN and SYDVKM. CDR3 coding DNA: TGTGCCAGCAGTTTATCAGGGAGTAGGGCTGAAGCTTTCTTT. This sequence encodes CASSLSGSRAEAFF.

At least ten counts were recorded for this clonotype. The J gene is TRBJ2-5, the V gene TRBV20-1, with D perhaps TRBD2 (6 bases). With 4 bases removed from V and 2 bases from J, the gap between germline ends came to 14 bases. CDR3 size: 14 residues. Germline V gene data show CDR1 as DFQATT and CDR2 as SNEGSKA (reference sequence). CDR3 coding DNA: TGCAGTGCTAATTATCCGGGGGAACAAGAGACCCAGTACTTC. It specifies CSANYPGEQETQYF.

Many counts were recorded for this clonotype. The chain uses TRBV15 and TRBJ1-1; D unresolved. V lost 1 base to trimming and J lost 7 bases, with 10 bases between them. In germline, CDR1 is LNHNV, CDR2 YYDKDF (reference sequence). The CDR3 runs 13 residues. The CDR3 DNA is TGTGCCACCAGCAGAGCCAGAGTAAATGAAGCTTTCTTT. Amino acids: CATSRARVNEAFF.

This clonotype appeared many times. CDR3 sequence (DNA): TGTGCCAGCAGGCGGCCGGGACAGGGCCCCTACGAGCAGTACTTC. It specifies CASRRPGQGPYEQYF. The chain joins TRBV11-2 to TRBJ2-7; 9 bases match TRBD1. The CDR3 loop spans 15 amino acids. Germline lookup yields CDR1 SGHAT and CDR2 FQNNGV. The V gene end was trimmed by 6 bases and the J gene end by 2 bases; junction bases not matched to a gene: 8. Looking up the rest from reference TRBV11-2 and TRBJ2-7 gives the full variable domain: EAGVAQSPRYKIIEKRQSVAFWCNPISGHATLYWYQQILGQGPKLLIQFQNNGVVDDSQLPKDRFSAERLKGVDSTLKIQPAKLEDSAVYLCASRRPGQGPYEQYFGPGTRLTVT.

The rearrangement uses TRBV3-1 and TRBJ1-5; D is possibly TRBD1 (6 bases). CDR1 LGHDT and CDR2 YNNKEL come from the germline V gene (reference sequence). Trimming took 0 bases from V and 7 from J, leaving 13 bases between them. The CDR3 extends over 15 amino acids. The CDR3 spells CASSQDPGGGQPQHF. CDR3 nucleotide sequence: TGTGCCAGCAGCCAAGATCCGGGGGGCGGCCAGCCCCAGCATTTT.

This clonotype was counted many times. Its ends do not fully match the called genes, so a read error is possible. V and J are TRBV27 and TRBJ2-5, with a weak D call TRBD2 (6 bases). The CDR3 is 12 residues long. CDR1 MNHEY and CDR2 SMNVEV come from the germline V gene (reference sequence). The CDR3 sequence: CASSLGGTDLDF. The CDR3 DNA is TGTGCCAGCAGTTTAGGAGGGACCGACTTGGACTTC.

This clonotype has only one observation. The chain has TRBV6-1 and TRBJ2-7; TRBD2 matches 8 bases. The trim removed 6 bases at V and 4 bases at J, leaving 11 bases unmatched. The CDR3 extends over 15 amino acids. CDR1 is MNHNS and CDR2 is SASEGT in the germline V gene. CDR3 DNA: TGTGCCAGCAGCCCCCAGGGACTAGGGTCTTACGAGCAGTACTTC. Protein: CASSPQGLGSYEQYF.